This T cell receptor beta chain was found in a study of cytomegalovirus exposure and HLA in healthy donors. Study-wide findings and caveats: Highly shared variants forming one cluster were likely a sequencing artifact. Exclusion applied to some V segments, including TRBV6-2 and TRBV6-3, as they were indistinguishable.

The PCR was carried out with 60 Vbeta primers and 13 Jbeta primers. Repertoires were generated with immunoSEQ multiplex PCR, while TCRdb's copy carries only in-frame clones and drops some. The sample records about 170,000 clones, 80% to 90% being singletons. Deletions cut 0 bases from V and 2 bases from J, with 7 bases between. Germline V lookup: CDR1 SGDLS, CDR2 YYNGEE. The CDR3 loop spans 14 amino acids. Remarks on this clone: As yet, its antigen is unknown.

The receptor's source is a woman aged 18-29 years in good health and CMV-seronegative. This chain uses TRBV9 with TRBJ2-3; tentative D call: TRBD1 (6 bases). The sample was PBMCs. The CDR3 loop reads CASSVGDTTDTQYF. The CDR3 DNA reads TGTGCCAGCAGCGTAGGGGACACCACAGATACGCAGTATTTT.